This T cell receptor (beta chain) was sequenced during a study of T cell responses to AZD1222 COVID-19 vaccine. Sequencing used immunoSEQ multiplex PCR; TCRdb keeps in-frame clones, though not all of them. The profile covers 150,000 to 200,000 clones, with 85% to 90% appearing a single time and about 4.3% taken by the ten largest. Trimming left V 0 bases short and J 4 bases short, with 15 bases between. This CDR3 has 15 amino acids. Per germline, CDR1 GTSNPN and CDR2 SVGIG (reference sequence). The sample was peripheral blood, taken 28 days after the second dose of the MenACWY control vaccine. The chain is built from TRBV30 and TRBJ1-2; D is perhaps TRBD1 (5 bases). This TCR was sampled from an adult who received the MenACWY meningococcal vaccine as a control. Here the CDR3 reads CAWSVRGTSFYGYTF. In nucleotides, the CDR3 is TGTGCCTGGAGTGTACGTGGGACCTCCTTCTATGGCTACACCTTC. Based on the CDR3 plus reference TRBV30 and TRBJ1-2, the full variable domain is SQTIHQWPATLVQPVGSPLSLECTVEGTSNPNLYWYRQAAGRGLQLLFYSVGIGQISSEVPQNLSASRPQDRQFILSSKKLLLSDSGFYLCAWSVRGTSFYGYTFGSGTRLTVV.